A single sample is the source of the 5 T cell receptor beta chains below, sequenced in a study of cytomegalovirus exposure and HLA in healthy donors. This PCR relied on a set of 60 Vbeta primers and 13 Jbeta primers. Only in-frame clones appear in the TCRdb table, and some are missing; sequencing was by immunoSEQ multiplex PCR. The ten top clones account for about 2%, within a sample of 45,000 to 60,000 clones. What was sequenced was PBMCs. The receptor source for this set is a female donor in good health and CMV-seronegative.

The chain uses TRBV4-1 and TRBJ1-2; possible D gene TRBD1, 6 bases. Trimming left V 0 bases short and J 0 bases short, with 11 bases between. The CDR3 consists of 16 residues. Germline CDR1 reads MGHRA; CDR2 reads YSYEKL. Written as DNA, the CDR3 is TGCGCCAGCAGCCAAGATCGACCAGGGGCTAACTATGGCTACACCTTC. Protein product: CASSQDRPGANYGYTF.

The chain combines TRBV5-1 with TRBJ1-2; D gene unclear. The V end was cut by 2 bases, the J end by 0 bases, with 8 bases between. Germline V CDR1 and CDR2: SGHRS, YFSETQ. The length of the CDR3 is 14 residues. CDR3: CASSFPGSNYGYTF. CDR3 in DNA: TGCGCCAGCAGCTTCCCAGGTTCTAACTATGGCTACACCTTC.

The gene calls are TRBV6-6 and TRBJ1-5; 7 bases align to TRBD1. The CDR3 runs to 16 residues. Per the germline V gene, CDR1 is MNHNY and CDR2 is SVGAGI (reference sequence). With V trimmed by 0 bases and J by 3 bases, 5 bases remained unmatched. CDR3 protein: CASSYSRGAFNQPQHF. In DNA, the CDR3 is TGTGCCAGCAGTTACTCCAGGGGGGCCTTCAATCAGCCCCAGCATTTT.

The chain recombines TRBV18 with TRBJ2-3; D uncertain. Trimming cost V 6 bases and J 6 bases, with 10 bases left between them. The CDR3 has 12 residues. Germline loops: CDR1 KGHSH, CDR2 LQKENI. The CDR3 coding sequence is TGTGCCAGCTCCCCCGAGGAGGATACGCAGTATTTT. As protein: CASSPEEDTQYF. The full variable domain, with the rest looked up from reference TRBV18 and TRBJ2-3, is NAGVMQNPRHLVRRRGQEARLRCSPMKGHSHVYWYRQLPEEGLKFMVYLQKENIIDESGMPKERFSAEFPKEGPSILRIQQVVRGDSAAYFCASSPEEDTQYFGPGTRLTVL.

The chain joins TRBV13 to TRBJ2-7; 8 nucleotides match TRBD2. This CDR3 has 16 residues. V dropped 1 base and J dropped 3; count of bases not matched to a gene: 8. Germline assignment: CDR1 PRHDT and CDR2 FYEKMQ (reference sequence). The CDR3 DNA sequence: TGTGCCAGCAGCTTAGATAGCGGGAATGGTCGCTACGAGCAGTACTTC. Its translation: CASSLDSGNGRYEQYF.